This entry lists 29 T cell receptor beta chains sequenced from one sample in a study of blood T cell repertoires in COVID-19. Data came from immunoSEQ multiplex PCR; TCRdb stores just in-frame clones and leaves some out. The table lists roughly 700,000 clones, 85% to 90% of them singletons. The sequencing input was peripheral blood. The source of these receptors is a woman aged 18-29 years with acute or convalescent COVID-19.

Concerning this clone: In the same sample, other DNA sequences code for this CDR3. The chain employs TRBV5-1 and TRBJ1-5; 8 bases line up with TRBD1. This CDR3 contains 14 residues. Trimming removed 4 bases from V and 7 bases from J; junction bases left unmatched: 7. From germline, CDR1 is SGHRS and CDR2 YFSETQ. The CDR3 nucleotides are TGCGCCAGCAGCCCAGGACAGGGAGGCCAGCCCCAGCATTTT. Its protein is CASSPGQGGQPQHF.

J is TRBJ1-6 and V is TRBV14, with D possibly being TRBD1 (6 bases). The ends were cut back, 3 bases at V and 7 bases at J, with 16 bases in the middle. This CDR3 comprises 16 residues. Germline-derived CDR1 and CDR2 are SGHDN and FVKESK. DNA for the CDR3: TGTGCCAGCAGCCACCCCGGGACATCTGTCAATTCACCCCTCCACTTT. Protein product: CASSHPGTSVNSPLHF.

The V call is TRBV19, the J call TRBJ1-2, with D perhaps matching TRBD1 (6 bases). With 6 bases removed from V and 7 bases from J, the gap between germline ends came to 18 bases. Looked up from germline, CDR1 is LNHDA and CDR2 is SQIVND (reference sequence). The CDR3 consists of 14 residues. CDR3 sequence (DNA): TGTGCCAGTAGAACCTCGCCGGGAGGGGGTGGCTACACCTTC. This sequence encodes CASRTSPGGGGYTF.

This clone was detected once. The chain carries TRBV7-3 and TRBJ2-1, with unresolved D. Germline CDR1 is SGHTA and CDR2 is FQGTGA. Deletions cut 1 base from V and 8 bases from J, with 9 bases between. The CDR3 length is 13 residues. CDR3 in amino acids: CASSLRIADEQFF. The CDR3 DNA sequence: TGTGCCAGCAGCTTAAGAATAGCAGATGAGCAGTTCTTC.

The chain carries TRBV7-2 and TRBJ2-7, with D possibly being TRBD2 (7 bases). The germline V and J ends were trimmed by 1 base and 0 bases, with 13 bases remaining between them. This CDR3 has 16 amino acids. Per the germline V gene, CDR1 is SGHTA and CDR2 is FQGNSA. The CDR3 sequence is CASSLVGGPSSYEQYF. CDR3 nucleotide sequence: TGTGCCAGCAGCTTAGTCGGGGGGCCGAGCTCCTACGAGCAGTACTTC. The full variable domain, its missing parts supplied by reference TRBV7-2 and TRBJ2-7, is GAGVSQSPSNKVTEKGKDVELRCDPISGHTALYWYRQSLGQGLEFLIYFQGNSAPDKSGLPSDRFSAERTGGSVSTLTIQRTQQEDSAVYLCASSLVGGPSSYEQYFGPGTRLTVT.

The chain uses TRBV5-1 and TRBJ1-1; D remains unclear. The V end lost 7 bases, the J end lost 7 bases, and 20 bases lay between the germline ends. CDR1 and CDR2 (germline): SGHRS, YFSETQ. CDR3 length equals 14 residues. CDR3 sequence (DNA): TGCGCCAGCTCCACAGAACCCCCAAGCGGTGAAGCTTTCTTT. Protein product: CASSTEPPSGEAFF.

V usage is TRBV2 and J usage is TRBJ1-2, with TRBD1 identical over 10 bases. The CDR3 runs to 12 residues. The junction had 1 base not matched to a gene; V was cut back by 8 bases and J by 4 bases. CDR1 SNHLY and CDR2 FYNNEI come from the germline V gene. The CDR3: CASRTGGYGYTF. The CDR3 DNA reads TGTGCCAGCCGGACAGGGGGCTATGGCTACACCTTC. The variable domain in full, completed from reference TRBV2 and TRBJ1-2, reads EPEVTQTPSHQVTQMGQEVILRCVPISNHLYFYWYRQILGQKVEFLVSFYNNEISEKSEIFDDQFSVERPDGSNFTLKIRSTKLEDSAMYFCASRTGGYGYTFGSGTRLTVV.

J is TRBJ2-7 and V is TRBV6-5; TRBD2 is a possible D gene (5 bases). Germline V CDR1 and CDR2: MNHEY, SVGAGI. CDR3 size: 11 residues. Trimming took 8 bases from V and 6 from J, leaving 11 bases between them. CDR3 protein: CASYFRGEQYF. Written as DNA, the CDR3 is TGTGCCAGCTACTTCCGGGGCGAGCAGTACTTC.

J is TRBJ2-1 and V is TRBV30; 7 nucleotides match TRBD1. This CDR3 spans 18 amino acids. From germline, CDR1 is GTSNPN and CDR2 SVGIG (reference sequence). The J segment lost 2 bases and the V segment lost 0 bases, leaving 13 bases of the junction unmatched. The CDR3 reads CAWSVLGQTSSPYNEQFF. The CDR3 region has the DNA TGTGCCTGGAGTGTACTGGGACAGACGTCTAGCCCCTACAATGAGCAGTTCTTC.

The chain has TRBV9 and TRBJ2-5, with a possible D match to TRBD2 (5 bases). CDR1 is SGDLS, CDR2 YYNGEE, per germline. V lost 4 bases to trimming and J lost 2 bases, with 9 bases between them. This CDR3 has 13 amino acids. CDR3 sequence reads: CASSPREQETQYF. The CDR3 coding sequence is TGTGCCAGCAGCCCTCGGGAACAAGAGACCCAGTACTTC.

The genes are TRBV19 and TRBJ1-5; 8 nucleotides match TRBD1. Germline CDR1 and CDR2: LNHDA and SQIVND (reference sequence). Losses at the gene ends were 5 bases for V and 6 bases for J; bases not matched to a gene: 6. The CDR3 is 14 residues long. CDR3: CASSPDRVGQPQHF. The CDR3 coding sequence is TGTGCCAGTAGTCCGGACAGGGTAGGTCAGCCCCAGCATTTT.

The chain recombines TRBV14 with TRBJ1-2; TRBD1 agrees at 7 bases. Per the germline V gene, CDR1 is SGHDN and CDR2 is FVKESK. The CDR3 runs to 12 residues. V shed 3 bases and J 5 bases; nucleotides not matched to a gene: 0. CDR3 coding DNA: TGTGCCAGCAGCCAGGGACAGTATGGCTACACCTTC. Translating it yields CASSQGQYGYTF.

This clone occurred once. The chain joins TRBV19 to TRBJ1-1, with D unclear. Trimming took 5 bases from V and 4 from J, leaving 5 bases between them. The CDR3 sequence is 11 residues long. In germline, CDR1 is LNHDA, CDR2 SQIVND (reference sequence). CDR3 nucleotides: TGTGCCAGTAGTCTTAGCACTGAAGCTTTCTTT. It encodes CASSLSTEAFF.

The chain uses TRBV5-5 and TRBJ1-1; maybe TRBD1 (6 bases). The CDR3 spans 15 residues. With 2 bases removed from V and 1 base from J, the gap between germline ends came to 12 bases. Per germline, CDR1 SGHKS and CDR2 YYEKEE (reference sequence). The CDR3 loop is CASSFLDRTNTEAFF. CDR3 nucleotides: TGTGCCAGCAGCTTCTTAGACAGGACGAACACTGAAGCTTTCTTT.

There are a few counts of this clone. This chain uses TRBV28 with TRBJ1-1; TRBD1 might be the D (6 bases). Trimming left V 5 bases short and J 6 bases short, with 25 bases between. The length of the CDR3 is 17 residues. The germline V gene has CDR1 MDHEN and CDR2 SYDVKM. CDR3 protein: CASSPRLGGASRAEAFF. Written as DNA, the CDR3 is TGTGCCAGCAGTCCACGCCTGGGGGGGGCCAGTCGGGCTGAAGCTTTCTTT.

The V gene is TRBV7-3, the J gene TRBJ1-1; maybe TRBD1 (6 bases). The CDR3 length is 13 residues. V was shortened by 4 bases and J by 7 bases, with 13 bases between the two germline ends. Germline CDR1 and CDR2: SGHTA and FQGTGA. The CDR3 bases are TGTGCCAGCAGCTCCCAGGGGCAGGATGAAGCTTTCTTT. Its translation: CASSSQGQDEAFF.

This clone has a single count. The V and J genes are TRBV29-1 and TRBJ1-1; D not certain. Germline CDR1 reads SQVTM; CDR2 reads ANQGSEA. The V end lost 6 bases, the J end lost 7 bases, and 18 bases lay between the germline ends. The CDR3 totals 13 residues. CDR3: CSVHGLASLEAFF. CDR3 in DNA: TGCAGCGTCCACGGACTAGCGTCCCTTGAAGCTTTCTTT. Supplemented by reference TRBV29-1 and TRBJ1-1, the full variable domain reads SAVISQKPSRDICQRGTSLTIQCQVDSQVTMMFWYRQQPGQSLTLIATANQGSEATYESGFVIDKFPISRPNLTFSTLTVSNMSPEDSSIYLCSVHGLASLEAFFGQGTRLTVV.

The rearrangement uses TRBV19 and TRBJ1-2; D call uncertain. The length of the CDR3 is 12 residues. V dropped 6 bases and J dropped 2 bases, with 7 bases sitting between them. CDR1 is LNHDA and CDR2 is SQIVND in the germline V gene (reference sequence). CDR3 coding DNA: TGTGCCAGTAGGGCACCAAACTATGGCTACACCTTC. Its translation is CASRAPNYGYTF.

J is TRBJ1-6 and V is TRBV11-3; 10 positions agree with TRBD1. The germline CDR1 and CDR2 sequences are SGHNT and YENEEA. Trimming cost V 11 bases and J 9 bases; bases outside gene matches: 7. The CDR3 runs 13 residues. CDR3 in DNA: TGTGCCTGCGGGACAGGGGAAAGTTCACCCCTCCACTTT. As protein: CACGTGESSPLHF.

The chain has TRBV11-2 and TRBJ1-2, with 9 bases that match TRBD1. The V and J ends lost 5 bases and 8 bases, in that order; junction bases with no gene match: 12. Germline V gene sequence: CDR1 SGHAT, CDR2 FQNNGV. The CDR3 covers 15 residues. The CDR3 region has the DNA TGTGCCAGCAGCAATAACAGGGGGCGACGGCGGGGCTACACCTTC. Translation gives CASSNNRGRRRGYTF.

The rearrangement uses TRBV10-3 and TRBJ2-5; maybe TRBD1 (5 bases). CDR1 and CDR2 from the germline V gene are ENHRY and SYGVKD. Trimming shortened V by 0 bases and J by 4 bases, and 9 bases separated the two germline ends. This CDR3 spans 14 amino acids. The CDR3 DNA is TGTGCCATCAGTGAGTCGGGTAGGGGAGAGACCCAGTACTTC. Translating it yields CAISESGRGETQYF.

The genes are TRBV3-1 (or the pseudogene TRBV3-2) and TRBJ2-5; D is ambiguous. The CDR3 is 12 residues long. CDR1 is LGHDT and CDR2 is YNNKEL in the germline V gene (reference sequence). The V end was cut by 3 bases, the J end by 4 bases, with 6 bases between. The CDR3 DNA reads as TGTGCCAGCAGCCAGCTAGTAGAGACCCAGTACTTC. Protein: CASSQLVETQYF.

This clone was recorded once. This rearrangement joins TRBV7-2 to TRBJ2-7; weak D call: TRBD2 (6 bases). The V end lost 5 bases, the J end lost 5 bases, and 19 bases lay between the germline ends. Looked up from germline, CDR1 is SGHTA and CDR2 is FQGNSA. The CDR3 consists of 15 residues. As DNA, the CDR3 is TGTGCCAGCAGCCCAACCGGGGGTTTAAGGAACGAGCAGTACTTC. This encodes CASSPTGGLRNEQYF.

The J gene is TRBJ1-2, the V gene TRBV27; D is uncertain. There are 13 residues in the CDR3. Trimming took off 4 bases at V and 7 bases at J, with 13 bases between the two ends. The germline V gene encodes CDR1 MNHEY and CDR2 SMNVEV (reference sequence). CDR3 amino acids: CASSSTGARGYTF. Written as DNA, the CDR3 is TGTGCCAGCAGTTCCACGGGAGCGCGTGGCTACACCTTC.

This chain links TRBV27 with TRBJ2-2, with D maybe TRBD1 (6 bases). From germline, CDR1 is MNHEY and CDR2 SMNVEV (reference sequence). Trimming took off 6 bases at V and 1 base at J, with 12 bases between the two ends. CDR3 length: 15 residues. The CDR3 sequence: CASSLRDKNTGELFF. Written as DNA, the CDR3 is TGTGCCAGCAGCCTCCGGGACAAGAACACCGGGGAGCTGTTTTTT.

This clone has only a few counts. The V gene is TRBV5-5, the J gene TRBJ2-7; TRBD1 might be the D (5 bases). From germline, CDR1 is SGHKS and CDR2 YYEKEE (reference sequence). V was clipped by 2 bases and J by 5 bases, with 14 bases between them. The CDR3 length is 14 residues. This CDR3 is CASSLSGLRHEQYF. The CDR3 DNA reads TGTGCCAGCAGCTTATCAGGGCTTCGGCACGAGCAGTACTTC. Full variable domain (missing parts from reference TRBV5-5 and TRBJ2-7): DAGVTQSPTHLIKTRGQQVTLRCSPISGHKSVSWYQQVLGQGPQFIFQYYEKEERGRGNFPDRFSARQFPNYSSELNVNALLLGDSALYLCASSLSGLRHEQYFGPGTRLTVT.

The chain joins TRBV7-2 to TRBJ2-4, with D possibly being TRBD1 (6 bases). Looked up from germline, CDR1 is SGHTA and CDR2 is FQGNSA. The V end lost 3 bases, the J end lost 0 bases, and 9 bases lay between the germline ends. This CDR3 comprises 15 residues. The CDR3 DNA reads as TGTGCCAGCAGCTTGGGGGCCCTAGCCAAAAACATTCAGTACTTC. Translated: CASSLGALAKNIQYF. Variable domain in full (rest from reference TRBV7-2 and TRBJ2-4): GAGVSQSPSNKVTEKGKDVELRCDPISGHTALYWYRQSLGQGLEFLIYFQGNSAPDKSGLPSDRFSAERTGGSVSTLTIQRTQQEDSAVYLCASSLGALAKNIQYFGAGTRLSVL.

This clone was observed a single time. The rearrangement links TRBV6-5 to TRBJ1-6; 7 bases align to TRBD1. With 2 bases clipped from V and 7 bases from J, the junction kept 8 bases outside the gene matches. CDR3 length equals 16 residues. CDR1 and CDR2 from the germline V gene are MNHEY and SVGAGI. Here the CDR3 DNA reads TGTGCCAGCAGTTACGAAGGGGGCTCAAGGAATTCACCCCTCCACTTT. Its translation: CASSYEGGSRNSPLHF.

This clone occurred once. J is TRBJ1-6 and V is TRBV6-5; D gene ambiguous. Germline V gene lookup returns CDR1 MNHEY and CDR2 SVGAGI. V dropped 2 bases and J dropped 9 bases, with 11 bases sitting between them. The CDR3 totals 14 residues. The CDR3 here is CASSYGQAPSPLHF. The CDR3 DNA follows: TGTGCCAGCAGTTACGGGCAGGCACCTTCACCCCTCCACTTT.